This T cell receptor beta chain was identified during a study of Ad26.COV2.S vaccination and SARS-CoV-2 variants. Study-wide results and caveats: Across vaccine and placebo recipients, the breadth of non-spike TCRs was similar. It was reported that spike-specific CD8+ and CD4+ T cell responses were substantially broad after vaccination.

Specified treatment: approximately 18 received Ad26.COV2.S at low or high dose, single or two shots; roughly five received placebo; per-sample allocation not given. Vaccine and placebo recipients were sampled on day 63 after the first injection. Whoever gave the sample was an adult aged 18-55 years in Boston. Trimming removed 0 bases from V and 0 bases from J; junction bases left unmatched: 11. Germline V gives CDR1 LGHDT, CDR2 YNNKEL (reference sequence). The CDR3 has 19 amino acids. The method was immunoSEQ multiplex PCR; TCRdb's version includes in-frame clones alone and lacks a portion of them. The sample holds approximately 450,000 clones, 80% to 95% seen once. Details on this clone: Its antigen is unknown.

The TCR was taken from a person between 18 and 60 years old who received the Ad26.COV2.S COVID-19 vaccine or a placebo. V usage is TRBV3-1 (or the pseudogene TRBV3-2) and J usage is TRBJ2-1; TRBD2 aligns across 7 bases. The sample in question was peripheral blood, obtained in a trial of Ad26.COV2.S vaccine versus placebo. The CDR3 bases are TGTGCCAGCAGCCAAGACGCACTAGCGCATCTGAGCTCCTACAATGAGCAGTTCTTC. It specifies CASSQDALAHLSSYNEQFF.